These 28 T cell receptor beta chains were sequenced from one sample in a study of blood T cell repertoires in COVID-19. Here immunoSEQ multiplex PCR was the method, and the copy in TCRdb shows in-frame clones only, minus some. Here the sample spans 250,000 to 300,000 clones, approximately 86% being singletons. Sequences were obtained from peripheral blood. The receptor set was obtained from a woman between 45 and 60 years old who had recovered from COVID-19.

The rearrangement links TRBV25-1 to TRBJ1-1; perhaps TRBD1 as D (5 bases). The V and J ends lost 5 bases and 5 bases respectively, with 12 bases between them. The V gene's germline CDR1 is MGHDK and CDR2 SYGVNS. The CDR3 is made up of 13 amino acids. CDR3 nucleotide sequence: TGTGCCAGCAGTAAATGGGGGGAGACTGAAGCTTTCTTT. Translated: CASSKWGETEAFF.

The rearrangement joins TRBV7-3 to TRBJ1-1; D is unresolved. Trimming shortened V by 2 bases and J by 1 base, and 5 bases separated the two germline ends. The CDR3 is 13 amino acids. Germline CDR1 SGHTA, CDR2 FQGTGA. CDR3 residues: CASSLWPNTEAFF. The CDR3 DNA follows: TGTGCCAGCAGCTTATGGCCGAACACTGAAGCTTTCTTT.

The V call is TRBV12-3 or TRBV12-4, the J call TRBJ2-5, with TRBD1 matching 7 bases. V shed 4 bases, J shed 1 base, and the junction held 0 bases outside the gene matches. The CDR3 is 13 amino acids. Here the CDR3 DNA reads TGTGCCAGCAGTTCAGGGGGCCAAGAGACCCAGTACTTC. Translated, it gives CASSSGGQETQYF.

This chain joins TRBV5-6 and TRBJ1-1; D is perhaps TRBD1 (5 bases). From germline, CDR1 is SGHDT and CDR2 YYEEEE. CDR3 length equals 16 residues. The germline V and J ends were trimmed by 4 bases and 1 base, with 17 bases remaining between them. The CDR3 loop reads CASSPYGHSRNTEAFF. CDR3 in DNA: TGTGCCAGCAGCCCTTATGGACATTCGAGGAACACTGAAGCTTTCTTT.

This clone was recorded a few times. This chain connects TRBV6-5 to TRBJ1-4, with 7 bases lining up with TRBD1. The germline V gene encodes CDR1 MNHEY and CDR2 SVGAGI. The CDR3 runs 15 residues. Trimming at V came to 4 bases and at J to 5 bases, leaving 7 bases not matched to a gene. The CDR3, as DNA: TGTGCCAGCAGTTCCCGGGACAGTCGGAATGAAAAACTGTTTTTT. Protein: CASSSRDSRNEKLFF.

The rearrangement links TRBV6-2 or TRBV6-3 to TRBJ1-5; 8 nucleotides align to TRBD1. The CDR3 totals 14 residues. From germline, CDR1 is MNHEY and CDR2 SVGEGT. The V segment lost 6 bases and the J segment 3 bases; nucleotides outside the gene matches: 4. CDR3 nucleotide sequence: TGTGCCAGCAGCCGACAGGGGTTCAATCAGCCCCAGCATTTT. Translation: CASSRQGFNQPQHF.

This clone was observed once. The gene calls are TRBV28 and TRBJ1-1; D perhaps matches TRBD1 (6 bases). V lost 5 bases and J lost 1, with 11 bases in between. This CDR3 has 14 residues. Germline CDR1 reads MDHEN; CDR2 reads SYDVKM. The CDR3 nucleotides are TGTGCCAGCAGTCAGGGGACCGCGAACACTGAAGCTTTCTTT. It is translated as CASSQGTANTEAFF.

The CDR3 nucleotides are TGCGCCAGCAGCCAAGGTGACAGGGCTGGGGCCAACGTCCTGACTTTC. Encoded protein: CASSQGDRAGANVLTF. The chain is built from TRBV4-3 and TRBJ2-6, with 7 bases that match TRBD1. The CDR3 is 16 residues long. Germline CDR1 and CDR2: LGHNA and YSLEER. V dropped 1 base and J dropped 2; count of bases not matched to a gene: 2.

The V gene is TRBV5-1, the J gene TRBJ2-2; 7 nucleotides agree with TRBD2. Germline lookup yields CDR1 SGHRS and CDR2 YFSETQ. This CDR3 contains 18 residues. V gave up 1 base and J gave up 0 bases; unmatched junction bases: 9. The DNA of the CDR3 is TGCGCCAGCAGCTTGCGCCCTAAAACTAGCGCGAACACCGGGGAGCTGTTTTTT. Translated, it gives CASSLRPKTSANTGELFF.

V and J are TRBV5-5 and TRBJ1-1, with D tentatively TRBD1 (6 bases). Between the trimmed V and J ends, which lost 5 bases and 0 bases, there was a span of 14 bases. The CDR3 runs 15 residues. Germline V gene lookup returns CDR1 SGHKS and CDR2 YYEKEE (reference sequence). The CDR3 spells CASRYRGGLNTEAFF. CDR3 in DNA: TGTGCCAGCAGATACCGAGGGGGATTGAACACTGAAGCTTTCTTT.

This clone was counted once. The chain recombines TRBV4-1 with TRBJ2-7, with D perhaps matching TRBD1 (6 bases). The CDR3 is 16 residues long. Looked up from germline, CDR1 is MGHRA and CDR2 is YSYEKL. V was pared by 4 bases and J by 5 bases, with 21 bases between. The CDR3: CASSPGQLLGAHEQYF. The DNA for the CDR3 is TGCGCCAGCAGCCCCGGACAGCTTTTGGGTGCCCACGAGCAGTACTTC.

The chain has TRBV9 and TRBJ1-4; 7 bases are shared with TRBD1. Germline CDR1 reads SGDLS; CDR2 reads YYNGEE. This CDR3 contains 14 residues. The junction had 8 bases not matched to a gene; V was cut back by 2 bases and J by 10 bases. The CDR3 DNA reads TGTGCCAGCAGCGTTGACAGGGAGAACGGAAAACTGTTTTTT. Translation: CASSVDRENGKLFF.

This chain links TRBV12-5 with TRBJ2-7; D might be TRBD1 (5 bases). CDR1 and CDR2 from the germline V gene are LGHNT and FRNRAP. Trimming stripped 2 bases from V and 3 bases from J, with 14 bases between. This CDR3 is built from 15 residues. The CDR3 DNA reads as TGTGCTAGTGGTTTGACTGGGGCAGTACGCTACGAGCAGTACTTC. Translating it yields CASGLTGAVRYEQYF. The full variable domain, in which reference TRBV12-5 and TRBJ2-7 provide the parts outside the CDR3, is DARVTQTPRHKVTEMGQEVTMRCQPILGHNTVFWYRQTMMQGLELLAYFRNRAPLDDSGMPKDRFSAEMPDATLATLKIQPSEPRDSAVYFCASGLTGAVRYEQYFGPGTRLTVT.

This clone was counted a single time. The chain combines TRBV7-2 with TRBJ2-5, with unresolved D. The germline gives CDR1 SGHTA, CDR2 FQGNSA. CDR3 size: 12 residues. V lost 5 bases, J lost 4 bases, and 8 bases lay in between. The chain's CDR3 is CASSPPRETQYF. The DNA for the CDR3 is TGTGCCAGCAGCCCTCCGAGAGAGACCCAGTACTTC.

The chain joins TRBV7-2 to TRBJ1-5; D uncertain. The CDR3 spans 15 residues. Trimming pared 1 base from V and 3 bases from J, leaving 10 bases between. Germline CDR1 SGHTA, CDR2 FQGNSA. The DNA for the CDR3 is TGTGCCAGCAGCTTAGACGTGGGCCTCAATCAGCCCCAGCATTTT. Protein product: CASSLDVGLNQPQHF.

This chain uses TRBV2 with TRBJ2-2; tentatively, D is TRBD1 (6 bases). The CDR3 contains 15 residues. Trimming stripped 5 bases from V and 12 bases from J, with 22 bases between. Per the germline V gene, CDR1 is SNHLY and CDR2 is FYNNEI. The CDR3 DNA reads TGTGCCAGCAGTCGAAGGACAGCAATACCGGGCCAGCTGTTTTTT. Amino acids: CASSRRTAIPGQLFF.

This rearrangement joins TRBV19 to TRBJ1-1; D gene unclear. V lost 7 bases and J 1 base, leaving 7 bases between the germline ends. Germline loops: CDR1 LNHDA, CDR2 SQIVND (reference sequence). The CDR3 spans 12 residues. This chain's CDR3 is CASKLGNTEAFF. In nucleotides, the CDR3 is TGTGCCAGTAAACTAGGGAACACTGAAGCTTTCTTT.

This clone appeared once. The chain employs TRBV24-1 and TRBJ2-7; D remains ambiguous. The germline gives CDR1 KGHDR, CDR2 SFDVKD. The CDR3 runs to 15 residues. The V and J ends lost 8 bases and 0 bases respectively, with 16 bases between them. CDR3 sequence: CATTPRGGSSYEQYF. DNA of the CDR3: TGTGCCACCACCCCTCGCGGCGGAAGCTCCTACGAGCAGTACTTC.

The rearrangement uses TRBV9 and TRBJ1-1; D perhaps matches TRBD1 (5 bases). CDR3 size: 14 residues. Germline loops: CDR1 SGDLS, CDR2 YYNGEE. V was cut by 0 bases and J by 5 bases, with 11 bases left in between. The CDR3 is CASSVAPGGTEAFF. CDR3 nucleotides: TGTGCCAGCAGCGTAGCACCGGGGGGTACTGAAGCTTTCTTT.

This chain joins TRBV27 and TRBJ2-3; TRBD1 is a possible D gene (6 bases). The V end lost 0 bases, the J end lost 4 bases, and 11 bases lay between the germline ends. The CDR3 extends over 15 amino acids. Per the germline V gene, CDR1 is MNHEY and CDR2 is SMNVEV (reference sequence). CDR3 DNA: TGTGCCAGCAGTTTATCCGGGACAATCTCAGATACGCAGTATTTT. Translation gives CASSLSGTISDTQYF.

The rearrangement links TRBV9 to TRBJ1-5; D call uncertain. CDR3 length equals 15 residues. V lost 4 bases to trimming and J lost 1 base, with 12 bases between them. Germline CDR1 SGDLS, CDR2 YYNGEE. The CDR3 DNA reads TGTGCCAGCAGCCCATGGGCAGACAGCAATCAGCCCCAGCATTTT. The encoded protein is CASSPWADSNQPQHF.

The chain carries TRBV12-3 or TRBV12-4 and TRBJ1-1; perhaps TRBD1 as D (5 bases). The CDR3 length is 13 residues. The V gene lost 7 bases and the J gene lost 10 bases, with 19 bases spanning the gap. DNA of the CDR3: TGTGCCAGCAACACCGGGGGGGTTGGTTTAGCTTTCTTT. Amino acids: CASNTGGVGLAFF.

The chain has TRBV4-1 and TRBJ2-7; TRBD2 matches 10 bases. Germline V gives CDR1 MGHRA, CDR2 YSYEKL. The CDR3 totals 15 residues. V trimming: 4 bases; J trimming: 4 bases; junction bases outside the gene matches: 7. The CDR3 coding sequence is TGCGCCAGCAGCCTGACGGTGACTAGCGGGTACGAGCAGTACTTC. This sequence encodes CASSLTVTSGYEQYF.

This clone showed up just once. V and J are TRBV18 and TRBJ2-3; 10 bases line up with TRBD2. The germline gives CDR1 KGHSH, CDR2 LQKENI. There are 18 residues in the CDR3. Trimming at V came to 1 base and at J to 0 bases, leaving 7 bases not matched to a gene. The CDR3 loop is CASSPLYHSGRSTDTQYF. The CDR3 bases are TGTGCCAGCTCACCACTTTACCATAGCGGGAGGAGCACAGATACGCAGTATTTT.

The J gene is TRBJ2-7, the V gene TRBV5-1, with D possibly matching TRBD2 (5 bases). The germline V and J ends were trimmed by 0 bases and 1 base, with 8 bases remaining between them. Germline CDR1 reads SGHRS; CDR2 reads YFSETQ. The length of the CDR3 is 14 residues. CDR3: CASSLARGSYEQYF. CDR3 bases: TGCGCCAGCAGCTTGGCCCGGGGATCCTACGAGCAGTACTTC.

The CDR3 DNA reads TGTGCCAGCACCCGAGCAGGACGCCTGAAGGGGGGCTACACCTTC. Translating it yields CASTRAGRLKGGYTF. The chain uses TRBV5-6 and TRBJ1-2; D might be TRBD1 (5 bases). Germline V gene lookup returns CDR1 SGHDT and CDR2 YYEEEE. This CDR3 is built from 15 residues. Trimming left V 6 bases short and J 8 bases short, with 23 bases between.

The V and J genes are TRBV27 and TRBJ2-1; 8 bases are shared with TRBD2. CDR3 size: 16 residues. Germline V gene data show CDR1 as MNHEY and CDR2 as SMNVEV (reference sequence). V lost 5 bases to trimming and J lost 2 bases; unmatched junction nucleotides: 8. For the CDR3, the DNA is TGTGCCAGCAGTATCACTAGCGGCTACGCCTACAATGAGCAGTTCTTC. It specifies CASSITSGYAYNEQFF.

This sequence joins TRBV7-8 and TRBJ1-2, with TRBD1 as a possible D gene (6 bases). Between the trimmed V and J ends, which lost 5 bases and 4 bases, there was a span of 14 bases. The CDR3 spans 14 residues. Germline V gives CDR1 SGHVS, CDR2 FQNEAQ. CDR3 sequence reads: CASSVDRISYGYTF. CDR3 DNA: TGTGCCAGCAGCGTCGACAGGATTAGCTATGGCTACACCTTC.